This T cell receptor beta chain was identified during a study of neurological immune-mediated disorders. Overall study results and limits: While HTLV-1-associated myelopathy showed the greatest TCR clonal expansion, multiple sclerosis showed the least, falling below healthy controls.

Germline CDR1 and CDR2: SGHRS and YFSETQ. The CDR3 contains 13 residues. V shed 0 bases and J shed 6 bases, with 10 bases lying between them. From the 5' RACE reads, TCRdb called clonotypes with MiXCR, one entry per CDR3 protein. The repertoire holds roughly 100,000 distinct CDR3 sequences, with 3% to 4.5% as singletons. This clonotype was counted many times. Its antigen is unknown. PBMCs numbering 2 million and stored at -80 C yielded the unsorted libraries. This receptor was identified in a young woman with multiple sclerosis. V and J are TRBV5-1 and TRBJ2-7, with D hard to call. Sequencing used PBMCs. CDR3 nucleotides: TGCGCCAGCAGCTTGGCCGGCAGCCCCGAGCAGTACTTC. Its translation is CASSLAGSPEQYF.